What follows are 26 T cell receptor beta chains derived from one specimen sequenced in a study of T-cell memory formation after mild COVID-19. TCRdb passed the 5' RACE reads through MiXCR, listing each CDR3 protein once. The sample includes approximately 82,000 distinct CDR3 sequences, roughly 13% of them seen just once. The sample was PBMCs or a T cell subset sorted from them (not recorded which). The receptors shown here come from a man younger than 35 who had mild COVID-19 (a few samples of this study predate the infection). Cell type and time point are not known.

This clonotype was observed a few times. J is TRBJ2-3 and V is TRBV9; TRBD1 matches at 7 bases. The CDR3 length is 14 residues. CDR1 and CDR2 (germline): SGDLS, YYNGEE. Trimming at V came to 4 bases and at J to 6 bases, leaving 8 bases not matched to a gene. CDR3 amino acids: CASSPLGGADTQYF. In DNA, the CDR3 is TGTGCCAGCAGCCCCTTAGGGGGCGCGGATACGCAGTATTTT.

A few counts support this clonotype. The gene calls are TRBV6-2 or TRBV6-3 and TRBJ1-1; D unresolved. CDR3 length: 14 residues. Trimming shortened V by 6 bases and J by 0 bases, and 11 bases separated the two germline ends. The germline gives CDR1 MNHEY, CDR2 SVGEGT. The CDR3, as DNA: TGTGCCAGCAGCCCCCTCAATTTGAACACTGAAGCTTTCTTT. It codes for CASSPLNLNTEAFF.

The V gene is TRBV5-1, the J gene TRBJ1-1; D unresolved. The CDR3 runs 14 residues. In germline, CDR1 is SGHRS, CDR2 YFSETQ. Trimming removed 3 bases from V and 1 base from J, with 10 bases in between. CDR3 coding DNA: TGCGCCAGCAGCTCCCAGGCGGGGAACACTGAAGCTTTCTTT. It yields the protein CASSSQAGNTEAFF.

DNA of the CDR3: TGTGCCAGCAGACACCAGGGGGCGGATACGCAGTATTTT. Protein product: CASRHQGADTQYF. This rearrangement joins TRBV12-3 or TRBV12-4 to TRBJ2-3; 8 positions match TRBD1. Losses at the gene ends were 6 bases for V and 6 bases for J; bases not matched to a gene: 5. The CDR3 contains 13 residues.

This clonotype is medium-sized by share. This chain joins TRBV19 and TRBJ1-2; tentatively, D is TRBD1 (5 bases). Germline V gives CDR1 LNHDA, CDR2 SQIVND (reference sequence). V lost 6 bases and J lost 0, with 14 bases in between. The CDR3 totals 15 residues. CDR3 in amino acids: CASRMFQGANYGYTF. The DNA of the CDR3 is TGTGCCAGTAGAATGTTCCAGGGAGCTAACTATGGCTACACCTTC.

This clonotype was counted a few times. The chain combines TRBV14 with TRBJ1-4; 7 positions agree with TRBD1. This CDR3 contains 16 residues. The germline V gene encodes CDR1 SGHDN and CDR2 FVKESK. The J segment lost 6 bases and the V segment lost 0 bases, leaving 7 bases of the junction unmatched. CDR3 amino acids: CASSQDRGQTYEKLFF. The CDR3 DNA reads TGTGCCAGCAGCCAAGATCGGGGACAGACTTATGAAAAACTGTTTTTT. Full variable domain (missing parts from reference TRBV14 and TRBJ1-4): EAGVTQFPSHSVIEKGQTVTLRCDPISGHDNLYWYRRVMGKEIKFLLHFVKESKQDESGMPNNRFLAERTGGTYSTLKVQPAELEDSGVYFCASSQDRGQTYEKLFFGSGTQLSVL.

This rearrangement joins TRBV4-1 to TRBJ1-1, with D possibly matching TRBD1 (6 bases). The CDR3 consists of 16 residues. CDR1 MGHRA and CDR2 YSYEKL come from the germline V gene. V lost 4 bases to trimming and J lost 0 bases, with 15 bases between them. The CDR3 coding sequence is TGCGCCAGCAGCCCCCGGCAGGGGAGGATGAACACTGAAGCTTTCTTT. It translates to CASSPRQGRMNTEAFF.

This clonotype was seen a few times. The V gene is TRBV5-1, the J gene TRBJ2-1; 7 bases match TRBD1. V gave up 7 bases and J gave up 0 bases; unmatched junction bases: 4. The germline V gene has CDR1 SGHRS and CDR2 YFSETQ. CDR3 length equals 14 residues. CDR3 DNA sequence: TGCGCCAGCGAGACAGGGAGCTCCTACAATGAGCAGTTCTTC. Its protein is CASETGSSYNEQFF.

This clonotype was recorded a few times. The J gene is TRBJ2-1, the V gene TRBV4-3; 10 positions agree with TRBD2. The V and J ends lost 4 bases and 8 bases, in that order; junction bases with no gene match: 11. The CDR3 consists of 16 residues. CDR1 is LGHNA and CDR2 is YSLEER in the germline V gene. The CDR3 region has the DNA TGCGCCAGCAGCCTCACAGAGCGGGGGGGCCTGGATGAGCAGTTCTTC. It translates to CASSLTERGGLDEQFF.

The rearrangement uses TRBV12-3 or TRBV12-4 and TRBJ2-5; TRBD2 matches 7 bases. The CDR3 is made up of 12 amino acids. J lost 5 bases, V lost 6 bases, and 3 bases had no gene match. CDR3 amino acids: CASSGGLETQYF. The CDR3, as DNA: TGTGCCAGCAGCGGGGGGTTGGAGACCCAGTACTTC.

The J gene is TRBJ1-5, the V gene TRBV7-9; possible D gene TRBD1, 5 bases. Looked up from germline, CDR1 is SEHNR and CDR2 is FQNEAQ (reference sequence). The CDR3 is made up of 14 amino acids. The V end lost 5 bases, the J end lost 4 bases, and 12 bases lay between the germline ends. CDR3 in amino acids: CASSISGGNQPQHF. In DNA form, the CDR3 reads TGTGCCAGCAGCATATCCGGGGGGAATCAGCCCCAGCATTTT.

The sample holds a few counts of this clonotype. J is TRBJ2-7 and V is TRBV4-1, with TRBD1 identical over 7 bases. From germline, CDR1 is MGHRA and CDR2 YSYEKL. CDR3 length: 18 amino acids. V shed 2 bases, J shed 6 bases, and the junction held 19 bases outside the gene matches. In DNA form, the CDR3 reads TGCGCCAGCAGCCAACAGCCACGGGCGACAGGGAGACTCTCCGAGCAGTACTTC. Translated, it gives CASSQQPRATGRLSEQYF.

The V call is TRBV25-1, the J call TRBJ2-5, with TRBD2 matching over 10 bases. Germline V gene data show CDR1 as MGHDK and CDR2 as SYGVNS. The CDR3 covers 15 residues. Unmatched junction bases numbered 7, after V lost 5 bases and J lost 4 bases. The CDR3 is CASSKTSGRPETQYF. In DNA, the CDR3 is TGTGCCAGCAGTAAGACTAGCGGGCGACCAGAGACCCAGTACTTC.

This clonotype was found many times. DNA of the CDR3: TGTGCCAGCAGCTCCAAGTCAGCCGAGCAGTTCTTC. Translating gives CASSSKSAEQFF. The gene calls are TRBV7-8 and TRBJ2-1, with D hard to call. This CDR3 region has 12 residues. The germline V gene encodes CDR1 SGHVS and CDR2 FQNEAQ. V was clipped by 4 bases and J by 10 bases, with 11 bases between them.

This rearrangement joins TRBV29-1 to TRBJ2-5, with 12 bases matching TRBD2. Germline trimming cut 7 bases from V and 1 base from J; bases unmatched to any gene: 4. CDR1 and CDR2 from the germline V gene are SQVTM and ANQGSEA. The length of the CDR3 is 14 residues. The DNA of the CDR3 is TGCAGCGCCGTACTAGCGGGGGGCCAAGAGACCCAGTACTTC. Protein: CSAVLAGGQETQYF.

The rearrangement uses TRBV6-5 and TRBJ2-7, with D unclear. The CDR3 extends over 13 amino acids. Between the trimmed V and J ends, which lost 0 bases and 6 bases, there was a span of 9 bases. CDR1 is MNHEY and CDR2 is SVGAGI in the germline V gene. This CDR3 reads CASSYSGFGEQYF. CDR3 DNA: TGTGCCAGCAGTTACTCGGGGTTTGGCGAGCAGTACTTC.

This rearrangement joins TRBV14 to TRBJ1-2; TRBD1 matches 7 bases. In germline, CDR1 is SGHDN, CDR2 FVKESK. With 1 base clipped from V and 5 bases from J, the junction kept 4 bases outside the gene matches. The CDR3 is 14 amino acids. The CDR3, as DNA: TGTGCCAGCAGCCAAGTAGGGGGCGCTTATGGCTACACCTTC. This translates into CASSQVGGAYGYTF.

The chain links TRBV19 to TRBJ2-1; 10 positions match TRBD2. CDR3 length equals 14 residues. J lost 4 bases, V lost 11 bases, and 8 bases had no gene match. CDR1 and CDR2 from the germline V gene are LNHDA and SQIVND (reference sequence). In DNA, the CDR3 is TGTGCCTCCAAGCGGGGGGGCCTGTACAATGAGCAGTTCTTC. Amino acid sequence: CASKRGGLYNEQFF.

This rearrangement joins TRBV7-9 to TRBJ1-4; D not resolved. Between the trimmed V and J ends, which lost 5 bases and 5 bases, there was a span of 15 bases. CDR1 and CDR2 from the germline V gene are SEHNR and FQNEAQ (reference sequence). This CDR3 is 15 amino acids long. The CDR3 DNA reads as TGTGCCAGCAGCCCGCTCTTAACAGCGAATGAAAAACTGTTTTTT. Protein: CASSPLLTANEKLFF.

There are many counts of this clonotype. The chain recombines TRBV4-3 with TRBJ2-7; no definite D call. V gave up 0 bases and J gave up 5 bases, with 14 bases separating them. The CDR3 has 15 amino acids. Germline CDR1 reads LGHNA; CDR2 reads YSLEER. CDR3: CASSQEFPSEDEQYF. The CDR3 coding sequence is TGCGCCAGCAGCCAAGAGTTCCCCAGCGAAGACGAGCAGTACTTC.

This clonotype has only a few counts. The chain uses TRBV27 and TRBJ2-7; 7 bases are shared with TRBD1. V shed 8 bases, J shed 1 base, and the junction held 5 bases outside the gene matches. The CDR3 totals 13 residues. CDR1 is MNHEY, CDR2 SMNVEV, per germline (reference sequence). The CDR3 is CASGRTGSYEQYF. CDR3 DNA: TGTGCCAGCGGCAGGACAGGTTCCTACGAGCAGTACTTC.

A few counts support this clonotype. The V gene is TRBV28, the J gene TRBJ2-5; no firm D call. The germline V and J ends were trimmed by 2 bases and 4 bases, with 8 bases remaining between them. CDR1 and CDR2 (germline): MDHEN, SYDVKM. The CDR3 runs 13 residues. The CDR3: CASSLGLGETQYF. The DNA of the CDR3 is TGTGCCAGCAGTTTAGGGCTTGGAGAGACCCAGTACTTC.

The V and J genes are TRBV6-6 and TRBJ1-1; D is unresolved. V lost 7 bases to trimming and J lost 4 bases, with 16 bases between them. The germline gives CDR1 MNHNY, CDR2 SVGAGI (reference sequence). The length of the CDR3 is 14 residues. The CDR3 region is CASNFPTGPTEAFF. DNA of the CDR3: TGTGCCAGCAATTTTCCGACCGGGCCCACTGAAGCTTTCTTT.

The sample holds a few counts of this clonotype. The J gene is TRBJ2-1, the V gene TRBV7-3; 8 nucleotides agree with TRBD2. CDR3 length equals 15 residues. V dropped 4 bases and J dropped 5; count of bases not matched to a gene: 7. CDR1 and CDR2 (germline): SGHTA, FQGTGA. DNA of the CDR3: TGTGCCAGCAGCTCCAGCGGGGGCAGGAACAATGAGCAGTTCTTC. As protein: CASSSSGGRNNEQFF.

This clonotype was seen a few times. This chain links TRBV27 with TRBJ2-3; the D call may be TRBD1 or TRBD2 (5 bases each). Germline V CDR1 and CDR2: MNHEY, SMNVEV (reference sequence). The V gene lost 1 base and the J gene lost 0 bases, with 14 bases spanning the gap. This CDR3 is 17 amino acids long. The CDR3 sequence is CASSLWGTFSSTDTQYF. CDR3 in DNA: TGTGCCAGCAGTTTATGGGGGACCTTCTCTAGCACAGATACGCAGTATTTT.

The chain is built from TRBV7-9 and TRBJ1-5; D not certain. Germline values: CDR1 SEHNR, CDR2 FQNEAQ (reference sequence). With 5 bases removed from V and 2 bases from J, the gap between germline ends came to 7 bases. The CDR3 sequence is 13 residues long. DNA of the CDR3: TGTGCCAGCAGCCCCCGGGGCAATCAGCCCCAGCATTTT. This sequence encodes CASSPRGNQPQHF.